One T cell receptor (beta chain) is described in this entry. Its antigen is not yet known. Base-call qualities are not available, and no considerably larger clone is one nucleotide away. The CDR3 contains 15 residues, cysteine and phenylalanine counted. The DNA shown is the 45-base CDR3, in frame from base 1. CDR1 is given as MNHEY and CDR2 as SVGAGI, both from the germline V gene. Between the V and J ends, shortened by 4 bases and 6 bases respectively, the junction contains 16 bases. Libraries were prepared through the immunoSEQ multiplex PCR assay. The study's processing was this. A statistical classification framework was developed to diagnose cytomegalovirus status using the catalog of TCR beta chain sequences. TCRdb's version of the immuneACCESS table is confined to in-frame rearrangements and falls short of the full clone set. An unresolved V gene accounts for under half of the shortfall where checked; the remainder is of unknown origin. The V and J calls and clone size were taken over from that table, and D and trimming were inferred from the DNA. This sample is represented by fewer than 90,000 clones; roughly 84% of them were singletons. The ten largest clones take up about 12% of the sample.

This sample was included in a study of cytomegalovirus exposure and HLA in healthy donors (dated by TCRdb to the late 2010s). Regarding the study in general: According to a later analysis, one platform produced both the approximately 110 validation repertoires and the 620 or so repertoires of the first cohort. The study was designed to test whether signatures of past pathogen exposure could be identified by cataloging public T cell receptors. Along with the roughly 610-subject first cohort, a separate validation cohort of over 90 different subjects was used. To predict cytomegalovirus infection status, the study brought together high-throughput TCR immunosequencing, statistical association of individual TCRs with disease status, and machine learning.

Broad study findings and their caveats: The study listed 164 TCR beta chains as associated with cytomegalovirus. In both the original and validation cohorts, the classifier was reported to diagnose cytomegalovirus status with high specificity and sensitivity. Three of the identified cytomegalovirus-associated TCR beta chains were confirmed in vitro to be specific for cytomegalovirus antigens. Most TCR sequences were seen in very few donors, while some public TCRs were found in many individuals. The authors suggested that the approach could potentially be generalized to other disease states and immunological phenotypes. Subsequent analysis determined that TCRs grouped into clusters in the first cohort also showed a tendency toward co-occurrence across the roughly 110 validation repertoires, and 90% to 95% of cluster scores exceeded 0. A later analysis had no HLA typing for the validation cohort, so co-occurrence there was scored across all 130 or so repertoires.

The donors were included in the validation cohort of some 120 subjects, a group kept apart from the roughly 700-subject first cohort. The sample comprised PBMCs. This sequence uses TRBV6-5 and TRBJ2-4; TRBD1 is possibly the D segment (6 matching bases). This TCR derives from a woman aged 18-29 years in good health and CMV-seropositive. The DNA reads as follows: TGTGCCAGCAGTTCCGAACAGGGTCTCGGAAACATTCAGTACTTC. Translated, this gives CASSSEQGLGNIQYF.